Reported below is one T cell receptor (beta chain). The antigen remains undetermined. Extracted from the samples, RNA was reverse transcribed into cDNA to serve as the sequencing template. The repertoire was sequenced with immunoSEQ multiplex PCR; TCRdb's copy has only in-frame clones and lacks some. The repertoire holds around 35,000 clones, nearly 55% seen once, with around 1.8% in the top ten. The source of the sample is a study of CD8+ T cells in alopecia areata. Study-level findings and limits: Especially in alopecia totalis/universalis, lesional scalp showed greater clonality than normal scalp did.

Germline V gene data show CDR1 as LGHNA and CDR2 as YNFKEQ. The CDR3 is 16 amino acids. Between the trimmed V and J ends, which lost 1 base and 5 bases, there was a span of 12 bases. CD4+ cells of roughly 5 patients were further sorted as CD25+CD127-. Those with alopecia areata gave lesional scalp punch biopsies and peripheral blood. The TCR was taken from a human donor with alopecia areata. The genes are TRBV4-2 and TRBJ2-6, with D maybe TRBD2 (6 bases). The sample consisted of CD4+ Tregs sorted from blood. This CDR3 reads CASSQVGGLRANVLTF. The DNA for the CDR3 is TGTGCCAGCAGCCAAGTTGGGGGACTTAGGGCCAACGTCCTGACTTTC.